This is a list of T cell receptor beta chains from one sample in a study of T cells in Graves' hyperthyroidism and ophthalmopathy. MiXCR was run by TCRdb on the multiplex PCR reads, yielding one entry per CDR3 protein. Here the sample spans roughly 290,000 distinct CDR3 sequences, about 13% being singletons. Sequencing was performed on blood. These receptors originate from a woman in her forties with Graves' hyperthyroidism. CDR3s include the opening cysteine and the closing phenylalanine or tryptophan. A D gene is named only where the DNA matches it firmly. Clone size is stated in some rows and not others, as once, few, many or a class when expanded.

j_gene	v_gene	abundance	d_gene	CDR3nt	CDR3aa
TRBJ2-6	TRBV6-1	many	TRBD2	TGTGCCAGCAGTAAACCGGGACTAGCGGTCTCTGGGGCCAACGTCCTGACTTTC	CASSKPGLAVSGANVLTF
TRBJ1-5	TRBV2	many	NA	TGTGCCAGTGCAGAGATAGGCAATCAGCCCCAGCATTTT	CASAEIGNQPQHF
TRBJ2-7	TRBV28	many	TRBD1	TGTGCCAGCAGTTTAACCCCGACAGGGCACGAGCAGTACTTC	CASSLTPTGHEQYF
TRBJ2-7	TRBV2	NA	NA	TGTGCCAGCAGCCACTGGGACTCCCCCTACGAGCAGTACTTC	CASSHWDSPYEQYF
TRBJ1-2	TRBV2	many	TRBD1	TGTGCCAGCAGGTCGGTCGGACAGGGAGGCTATGGCTACACCTTC	CASRSVGQGGYGYTF
TRBJ2-2	TRBV10-2	few	NA	TGCGCCAGCGCTGGGGGATCGAACACCGGGGAGCTGTTTTTT	CASAGGSNTGELFF
TRBJ1-2	TRBV28	many	NA	TGTGCCAGCAGTTTTTTACAGTACTACACCTTC	CASSFLQYYTF
TRBJ2-3	TRBV5-1	many	NA	TGCGCCAGCAGCCCCGGGACATGGTCAGCAGATACGCAGTATTTT	CASSPGTWSADTQYF
TRBJ1-4	TRBV7-9	NA	NA	TGTGCCAGCAGGCTGGGGACAACTAATGAAAAACTGTTTTTT	CASRLGTTNEKLFF
TRBJ2-3	TRBV18	many	TRBD1	TGTGCCACCCAGGGGGTTAGCACAGATACGCAGTATTTT	CATQGVSTDTQYF
TRBJ1-2	TRBV6-1	many	TRBD1	TGTGCCAGCAGTCTTACCGGGACAGGGAACTATGGCTACACCTTC	CASSLTGTGNYGYTF
TRBJ1-3	TRBV11-2	many	NA	TGTGCCAGCAGCCCCAGCCGAGGAAACACCATATATTTT	CASSPSRGNTIYF
TRBJ2-4	TRBV11-3	NA	NA	TGTGCCAGCAGCTTAGGGGGATCCGCGGAATTAGCCAAAAACATTCAGTACTTC	CASSLGGSAELAKNIQYF
TRBJ2-7	TRBV12-3/TRBV12-4	many	NA	TGTGCCAGCAGTTTATCGGGAGCATCTCTCGAGCAGTACTTC	CASSLSGASLEQYF
TRBJ1-1	TRBV6-5	NA	NA	TGTGCCAGCAGTTACGACGGGCGGGCGAACACTGAAGCTTTCTTT	CASSYDGRANTEAFF
TRBJ1-6	TRBV5-6	many	TRBD1	TGTGCCAGCAGCCGGTGGGACAGGAGGGATTCACCCCTCCACTTT	CASSRWDRRDSPLHF
TRBJ2-1	TRBV6-1	NA	TRBD1	TGTGCCAGCAGACAGGGGGATGAGCAGTTCTTC	CASRQGDEQFF
TRBJ2-1	TRBV15	few	TRBD2	TGTGCCACCAGCAGAGATTTGGGACTAGCGGTAGATGAGCAGTTCTTC	CATSRDLGLAVDEQFF
TRBJ1-1	TRBV12-3/TRBV12-4	few	NA	TGTGCCAGCAGTTCGTCAGGGACGGAAGCTTTCTTT	CASSSSGTEAFF
TRBJ1-1	TRBV20-1	many	NA	TGCAGTGCTAGGCCCCGGGGGACAACGGGTACTGAAGCTTTCTTT	CSARPRGTTGTEAFF
TRBJ2-3	TRBV20-1	many	TRBD1	TGCAGTGCCCAAAGACAGGGGGCAATAGATACGCAGTATTTT	CSAQRQGAIDTQYF
TRBJ1-2	TRBV18	few	NA	TGTGCCAGCTCACCTACGGGGGCAGACTATGGCTACACCTTC	CASSPTGADYGYTF
TRBJ1-6	TRBV25-1	few	NA	TGTGCCAGTGGCTCACCCCTCCACTTT	CASGSPLHF
TRBJ2-3	TRBV7-9	NA	TRBD2	TGTGCCAGCAGCTTACTAGCGGGAGTAACAGATACGCAGTATTTT	CASSLLAGVTDTQYF
TRBJ1-1	TRBV2	many	NA	TGTGCCAGCACCGGGACGCTTGTTAACACTGAAGCTTTCTTT	CASTGTLVNTEAFF
TRBJ2-7	TRBV19	NA	NA	TGTGCCAGTAGTACCAGACTAGACGGGGGCGAGCAGTACTTC	CASSTRLDGGEQYF
TRBJ1-4	TRBV28	many	NA	TGTGCCAGCAGCCCCCTCAGGGGACCTACTAATGAAAAACTGTTTTTT	CASSPLRGPTNEKLFF
TRBJ2-4	TRBV12-3/TRBV12-4	few	NA	TGTGCCAGCAGCCTTAGGGCGGGTGTTGCTTTTCAGTACTTC	CASSLRAGVAFQYF
TRBJ1-5	TRBV28	many	NA	TGTGCCAGCAAACTCCGTCATCAGCCCCAGCATTTT	CASKLRHQPQHF
TRBJ1-2	TRBV30	many	NA	TGTGCCTGGAACAGGGTTGTGGGAGCTAACTATGGCTACACCTTC	CAWNRVVGANYGYTF
TRBJ1-5	TRBV28	NA	NA	TGTGCCAGCAGTCGTGACGGGACTAATCAGCCCCAGCATTTT	CASSRDGTNQPQHF
TRBJ1-6	TRBV20-1	many	TRBD1	TGCAGTGCATACGACAGGGGGGACGGGCCCCTCCACTTT	CSAYDRGDGPLHF
TRBJ1-1	TRBV5-5	NA	NA	TGTGCCAGCAGCTTGATAAGGGGCTCTGGCACTGAAGCTTTCTTT	CASSLIRGSGTEAFF
TRBJ1-4	TRBV19	NA	TRBD1	TGTGCCAGTAGTATGTTGGACAGGGGAAAACTGTTTTTT	CASSMLDRGKLFF
TRBJ2-1	TRBV5-6	few	TRBD1	TGTGCCAGCAGCTTGGTAGGGGGCGCCTACAATGAGCAGTTCTTC	CASSLVGGAYNEQFF
TRBJ1-2	TRBV6-1	NA	NA	TGTGCCAGCAGCCCGACCGCCCACTCGGCAGTTGGCTACACCTTC	CASSPTAHSAVGYTF
TRBJ2-3	TRBV12-3/TRBV12-4	few	NA	TGTGCCAGCAGTAAGGGGTCCTCTAGCACAGATACGCAGTATTTT	CASSKGSSSTDTQYF
TRBJ2-1	TRBV20-1	many	TRBD2	TGCAGTGCTAGAGACGCGACTAGCCCTACAGGTGAGCAGTTCTTC	CSARDATSPTGEQFF
TRBJ1-5	TRBV28	many	TRBD1	TGTGCCAGCACCAGAGACAGGGCTTATCAGCCCCAGCATTTT	CASTRDRAYQPQHF